This T cell receptor beta chain came from a study of lymphopenia after photon versus proton radiotherapy. Study-level findings and limits: Post-nadir TCR diversity decline inversely tracked overall survival among those who died.

On this clone: What it binds is unknown.

Produced via immunoSEQ multiplex PCR; TCRdb's table is partial and in-frame only. This table has 20,000 to 25,000 clones, 75% to 90% appearing once. Germline V gene data show CDR1 as SGHRS and CDR2 as YFSETQ. V shed 6 bases and J 1 base; nucleotides not matched to a gene: 8. The CDR3 sequence is 16 residues long. The sequencing here drew on peripheral blood, taken from a patient treated with proton-based radiotherapy. This receptor was taken from an elderly man with esophageal cancer. V is TRBV5-1 and J is TRBJ2-3; the match to TRBD2 covers 10 bases. The CDR3 bases are TGCGCCAGCAAGCTACTAGCGGGGTGGGGCACAGATACGCAGTATTTT. Amino acids: CASKLLAGWGTDTQYF.